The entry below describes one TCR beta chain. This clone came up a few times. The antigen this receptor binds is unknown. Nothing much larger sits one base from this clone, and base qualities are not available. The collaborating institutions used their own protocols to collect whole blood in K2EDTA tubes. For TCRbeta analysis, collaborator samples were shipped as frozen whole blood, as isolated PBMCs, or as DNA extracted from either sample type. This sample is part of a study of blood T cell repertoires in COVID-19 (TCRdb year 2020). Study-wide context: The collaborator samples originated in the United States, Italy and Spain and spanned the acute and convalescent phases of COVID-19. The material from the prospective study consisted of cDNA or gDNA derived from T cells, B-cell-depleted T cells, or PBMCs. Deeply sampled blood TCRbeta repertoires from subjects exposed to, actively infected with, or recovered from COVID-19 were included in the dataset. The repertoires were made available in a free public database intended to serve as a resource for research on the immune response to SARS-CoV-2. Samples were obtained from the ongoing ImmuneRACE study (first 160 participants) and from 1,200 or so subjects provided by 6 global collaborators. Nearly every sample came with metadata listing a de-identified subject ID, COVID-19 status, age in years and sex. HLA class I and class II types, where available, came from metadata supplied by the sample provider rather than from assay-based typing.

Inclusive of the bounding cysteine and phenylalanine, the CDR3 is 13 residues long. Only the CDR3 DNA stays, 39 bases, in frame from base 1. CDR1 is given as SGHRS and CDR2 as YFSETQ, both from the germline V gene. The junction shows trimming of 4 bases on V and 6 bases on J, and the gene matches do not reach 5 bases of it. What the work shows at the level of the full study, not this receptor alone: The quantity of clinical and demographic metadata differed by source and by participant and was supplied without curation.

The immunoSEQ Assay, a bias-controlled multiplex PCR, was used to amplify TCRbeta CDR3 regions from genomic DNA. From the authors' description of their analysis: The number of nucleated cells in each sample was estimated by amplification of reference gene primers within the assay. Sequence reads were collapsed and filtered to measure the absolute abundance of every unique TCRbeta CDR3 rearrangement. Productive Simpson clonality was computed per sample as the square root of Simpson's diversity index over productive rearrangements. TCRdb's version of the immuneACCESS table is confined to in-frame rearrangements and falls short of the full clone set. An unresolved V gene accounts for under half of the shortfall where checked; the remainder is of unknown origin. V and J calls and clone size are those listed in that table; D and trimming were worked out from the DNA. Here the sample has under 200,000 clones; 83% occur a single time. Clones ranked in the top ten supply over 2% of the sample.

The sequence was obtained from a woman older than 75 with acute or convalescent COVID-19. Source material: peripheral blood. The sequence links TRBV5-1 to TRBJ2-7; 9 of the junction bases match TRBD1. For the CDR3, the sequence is CASSGGTGLEQYF. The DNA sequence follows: TGCGCCAGCAGCGGGGGGACAGGGCTCGAGCAGTACTTC.